The clone carrying this T cell receptor beta chain is large by share. The antigen is unknown. This record belongs to a study of identical twins' blood T cells. The study's findings and limits: Mainly, cloneset size products determined shared clonotypes, twins included.

CDR1 and CDR2 (germline): MNHEY, SVGAGI. Trimming took 2 bases from V and 1 from J; bases not matched to a gene: 18. This CDR3 has 21 residues. Three pairs of healthy female monozygous twins were the donors. MiXCR, run by TCRdb on the 5' RACE reads, gives a single entry per CDR3 protein. The sample records over a thousand distinct CDR3 sequences, roughly 70% being singletons. The sequence came from a woman aged 18-49 years in good health. The sample was PBMCs. The rearrangement joins TRBV6-5 to TRBJ1-5; TRBD1 aligns across 9 bases. The CDR3 DNA is TGTGCCAGCAGTTACGGATTTACCGGGACAGGGTGTAAGGTGAGCAATCAGCCCCAGCATTTT. Amino acids: CASSYGFTGTGCKVSNQPQHF.